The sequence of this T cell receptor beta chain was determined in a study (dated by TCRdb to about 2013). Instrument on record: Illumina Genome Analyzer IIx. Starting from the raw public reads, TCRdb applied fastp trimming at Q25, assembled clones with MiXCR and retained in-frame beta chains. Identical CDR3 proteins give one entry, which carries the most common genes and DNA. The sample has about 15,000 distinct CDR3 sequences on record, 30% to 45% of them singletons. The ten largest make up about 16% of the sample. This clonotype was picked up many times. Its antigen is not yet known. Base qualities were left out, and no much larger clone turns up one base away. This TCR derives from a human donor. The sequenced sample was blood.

The CDR3 reads as follows: CSVDGTGATSNTEAFF. The DNA sequence is as follows: TGCAGCGTTGATGGGACAGGGGCCACCTCAAACACTGAAGCTTTCTTT. This receptor chain uses TRBV29-1 and TRBJ1-1; 10 junctional bases match TRBD1. The germline V and J ends show losses of 3 bases and 2 bases respectively, and no gene match explains 9 bases of the junction. From the germline V gene, CDR1 is SQVTM and CDR2 is ANQGSEA. From the cysteine up to the phenylalanine, the CDR3 has a length of 16 residues. Only the CDR3 region is kept as DNA, spanning 48 bases read in frame from base 1.